These 28 T cell receptor beta chains were sequenced from one sample in a study of blood T cell repertoires in COVID-19. The assay was immunoSEQ multiplex PCR, and TCRdb's table has in-frame clones only and misses some. The sample comprises about 120,000 clones, about three quarters of which are singletons, and 16% rests with the top ten. The source material was peripheral blood. The receptors here all came from a woman at least 80 years old with active or convalescent COVID-19.

The chain uses TRBV21-1 and TRBJ2-7; the tabulated D call, TRBD1, remains unverified against the DNA. TRBV21-1 is deemed a pseudogene. This CDR3 is built from 14 residues. Written as DNA, the CDR3 is TGTGCCAGCATCCCTAACGGGCAGGGCTACGAGCAGTACTTC. The encoded protein is CASIPNGQGYEQYF.

This chain uses TRBV7-2 with TRBJ2-2; D gene ambiguous. The CDR3 is 16 residues long. The germline V gene has CDR1 SGHTA and CDR2 FQGNSA. The V gene lost 3 bases and the J gene lost 4 bases, with 15 bases spanning the gap. The CDR3 is CASSLVRLPSTGELFF. Written as DNA, the CDR3 is TGTGCCAGCAGCTTGGTGAGACTCCCCTCCACCGGGGAGCTGTTTTTT. Looking up the rest from reference TRBV7-2 and TRBJ2-2 gives the full variable domain: GAGVSQSPSNKVTEKGKDVELRCDPISGHTALYWYRQSLGQGLEFLIYFQGNSAPDKSGLPSDRFSAERTGGSVSTLTIQRTQQEDSAVYLCASSLVRLPSTGELFFGEGSRLTVL.

The rearrangement uses TRBV28 and TRBJ2-1; D is possibly TRBD2 (5 bases). The V and J ends lost 2 bases and 0 bases respectively, with 17 bases between them. Germline CDR1 reads MDHEN; CDR2 reads SYDVKM. This CDR3 is 18 amino acids long. CDR3 residues: CASSLNEGRPSSYNEQFF. CDR3 sequence (DNA): TGTGCCAGCAGTTTAAATGAGGGCAGGCCTAGCTCCTACAATGAGCAGTTCTTC.

The chain is built from TRBV6-1 and TRBJ2-5; 7 nucleotides align to TRBD2. The CDR3 covers 14 residues. Trimming at V came to 3 bases and at J to 5 bases, leaving 6 bases not matched to a gene. Germline values: CDR1 MNHNS, CDR2 SASEGT. The CDR3 DNA reads as TGTGCCAGCAGTGATGGGGGAGGGACGGAGACCCAGTACTTC. Its translation: CASSDGGGTETQYF.

The J gene is TRBJ2-7, the V gene TRBV10-3; 11 bases map to TRBD2. The CDR3 consists of 18 residues. The germline V gene encodes CDR1 ENHRY and CDR2 SYGVKD. Trimming at V came to 0 bases and at J to 3 bases, leaving 10 bases not matched to a gene. The CDR3 loop is CAISESSPLAGDVYEQYF. DNA for the CDR3: TGTGCCATCAGTGAGTCGTCCCCACTAGCGGGAGACGTCTACGAGCAGTACTTC.

The V and J genes are TRBV7-9 and TRBJ2-3; a weak D match, TRBD2 (6 bases). The CDR3 contains 14 residues. CDR1 is SEHNR, CDR2 FQNEAQ, per germline (reference sequence). Between the trimmed V and J ends, which lost 4 bases and 4 bases, there was a span of 12 bases. The CDR3 bases are TGTGCCAGCAGCTCCTTCGGGGGAGCAGATACGCAGTATTTT. It encodes CASSSFGGADTQYF.

J is TRBJ2-1 and V is TRBV6-1; 13 nucleotides line up with TRBD2. Unmatched junction bases numbered 7, after V lost 2 bases and J lost 0 bases. The CDR3 totals 19 residues. Germline CDR1 is MNHNS and CDR2 is SASEGT. CDR3 coding DNA: TGTGCCAGCAGTGAAAAGGGACTAGCGGGGTTAAGCTCCTACAATGAGCAGTTCTTC. Translated, it gives CASSEKGLAGLSSYNEQFF.

This sequence joins TRBV6-5 and TRBJ2-1; TRBD2 matches at 7 bases. There are 14 residues in the CDR3. Trimming at V came to 8 bases and at J to 3 bases, leaving 7 bases not matched to a gene. CDR1 and CDR2 from the germline V gene are MNHEY and SVGAGI. Here the CDR3 reads CASGGRAHYNEQFF. In DNA form, the CDR3 reads TGTGCCAGCGGAGGGAGGGCACACTACAATGAGCAGTTCTTC.

The chain couples TRBV28 to TRBJ2-7; 9 nucleotides match TRBD1. The germline CDR1 and CDR2 sequences are MDHEN and SYDVKM. The V gene end was trimmed by 7 bases and the J gene end by 9 bases; junction bases not matched to a gene: 19. CDR3 length: 16 residues. CDR3 sequence (DNA): TGTGCCAGCACTACTAATCCGAGGACAGGGGTAACGAGGCAGTACTTC. Translated, it gives CASTTNPRTGVTRQYF.

This chain connects TRBV5-6 to TRBJ2-1, with D perhaps TRBD2 (5 bases). The CDR3 runs 16 residues. Trimming left V 1 base short and J 4 bases short, with 15 bases between. Looked up from germline, CDR1 is SGHDT and CDR2 is YYEEEE. Here the CDR3 reads CASSLYTGVLYNEQFF. CDR3 in DNA: TGTGCCAGCAGCTTGTATACCGGGGTTCTTTACAATGAGCAGTTCTTC.

This clone was picked up one time. The chain carries TRBV7-8 and TRBJ2-7; D may be TRBD2 (7 bases). V was trimmed by 5 bases and J by 0 bases, leaving 17 bases between them. The CDR3 has 16 residues. Germline V CDR1 and CDR2: SGHVS, FQNEAQ. The CDR3 is CASSRGGTTISYEQYF. As DNA, the CDR3 is TGTGCCAGCAGCCGAGGGGGGACTACGATCTCCTACGAGCAGTACTTC.

The CDR3 DNA follows: TGTGCCAGCTCACCACCGCGGTACCACCGGGGAGAGACCCAGTACTTC. The encoded protein is CASSPPRYHRGETQYF. The chain recombines TRBV18 with TRBJ2-5; D might be TRBD2 (5 bases). Germline lookup yields CDR1 KGHSH and CDR2 LQKENI. The CDR3 sequence is 16 residues long. The V and J ends lost 0 bases and 4 bases respectively, with 15 bases between them.

This chain uses TRBV29-1 with TRBJ2-2, with D hard to call. The germline V gene has CDR1 SQVTM and CDR2 ANQGSEA. This CDR3 is built from 11 residues. Trimming took off 2 bases at V and 5 bases at J, with 3 bases between the two ends. CDR3 sequence (DNA): TGCAGCGTTGAACCTACCGGGGAGCTGTTTTTT. Translating it yields CSVEPTGELFF.

The rearrangement uses TRBV9 and TRBJ2-2, with D tentatively TRBD1 (5 bases). The ends were cut back, 4 bases at V and 7 bases at J, with 8 bases in the middle. CDR3 size: 12 residues. Germline loops: CDR1 SGDLS, CDR2 YYNGEE. The CDR3 loop is CASSPRVGELFF. The CDR3 region has the DNA TGTGCCAGCAGCCCCAGGGTCGGGGAGCTGTTTTTT.

The V gene is TRBV5-4, the J gene TRBJ2-7; maybe TRBD1 (5 bases). Germline V gene sequence: CDR1 SGHNT, CDR2 YYREEE (reference sequence). The length of the CDR3 is 13 residues. V was cut by 4 bases and J by 6 bases, with 14 bases left in between. The CDR3 region has the DNA TGTGCCAGCAGCCCTGGGCAGGGTGGCGAGCAGTACTTC. Translation gives CASSPGQGGEQYF.

This clone turned up a few times. This chain joins TRBV29-1 and TRBJ2-6; 8 bases are shared with TRBD1. Per germline, CDR1 SQVTM and CDR2 ANQGSEA. Trimming cost V 6 bases and J 1 base; bases outside gene matches: 5. CDR3 size: 15 residues. The CDR3 nucleotides read TGCAGCGTCGTACAGGGGGTTTCTGGGGCCAACGTCCTGACTTTC. It specifies CSVVQGVSGANVLTF.

The chain carries TRBV6-5 and TRBJ1-5; 8 bases are a match to TRBD1. The germline CDR1 and CDR2 sequences are MNHEY and SVGAGI. CDR3 size: 15 residues. Trimming took 7 bases from V and 2 from J; bases not matched to a gene: 7. The CDR3, as DNA: TGTGCCAGCAAGAATCAGGGGGCTCGCAATCAGCCCCAGCATTTT. Protein sequence: CASKNQGARNQPQHF.

The chain recombines TRBV9 with TRBJ2-2; TRBD2 is a possible D gene (6 bases). CDR1 and CDR2 (germline): SGDLS, YYNGEE. Trimming took 3 bases from V and 3 from J, leaving 15 bases between them. The CDR3 consists of 16 residues. CDR3: CASSGTGDSYTGELFF. CDR3 DNA: TGTGCCAGCAGCGGAACGGGGGACTCCTACACCGGGGAGCTGTTTTTT.

The chain combines TRBV9 with TRBJ1-2; 8 bases fit TRBD1. The CDR3 spans 14 residues. The trim removed 4 bases at V and 6 bases at J, leaving 8 bases unmatched. Per the germline V gene, CDR1 is SGDLS and CDR2 is YYNGEE. As DNA, the CDR3 is TGTGCCAGCAGCAGACAGGGGTTTTCAAATGGCTACACCTTC. It is translated as CASSRQGFSNGYTF.

This chain links TRBV3-1 (or the pseudogene TRBV3-2) with TRBJ1-5; no clear D gene. Trimming took off 1 base at V and 7 bases at J, with 11 bases between the two ends. Germline values: CDR1 LGHDT, CDR2 YNNKEL (reference sequence). CDR3 size: 14 residues. The CDR3 protein is CASSQAWGGQPQHF. CDR3 DNA sequence: TGTGCCAGCAGCCAAGCCTGGGGAGGCCAGCCCCAGCATTTT.

The chain uses TRBV7-8 and TRBJ2-5, with 8 bases fitting TRBD2. After removal of 3 bases from V and 4 bases from J, the junction contained 4 bases not matched to a gene. The CDR3 contains 14 residues. CDR1 SGHVS and CDR2 FQNEAQ come from the germline V gene. The CDR3 nucleotides are TGTGCCAGCAGCTTCGTCCGGGGGGGAGAGACCCAGTACTTC. Amino acid sequence: CASSFVRGGETQYF. Using reference TRBV7-8 and TRBJ2-5 for the parts outside the CDR3, the full variable domain is GAGVSQSPRYKVAKRGQDVALRCDPISGHVSLFWYQQALGQGPEFLTYFQNEAQLDKSGLPSDRFFAERPEGSVSTLKIQRTQQEDSAVYLCASSFVRGGETQYFGPGTRLLVL.

The rearrangement uses TRBV3-1 (or the pseudogene TRBV3-2) and TRBJ1-1; 9 positions match TRBD1. CDR3 size: 13 residues. Germline CDR1 reads LGHDT; CDR2 reads YNNKEL (reference sequence). V was clipped by 3 bases and J by 11 bases; unmatched bases: 7. The CDR3 coding sequence is TGTGCCAGCAGCCAGAGGGAGGGGACAGGGGCTTTCTTT. It encodes CASSQREGTGAFF.

This chain connects TRBV5-1 to TRBJ1-4; D is unclear. V lost 4 bases to trimming and J lost 6 bases, with 16 bases between them. Germline CDR1 reads SGHRS; CDR2 reads YFSETQ. This CDR3 contains 15 residues. CDR3 amino acids: CASSQIETGDEKLFF. DNA for the CDR3: TGCGCCAGCAGCCAAATAGAGACTGGAGATGAAAAACTGTTTTTT.

This chain's CDR3 is CASSERQPQHF. The CDR3 nucleotides are TGTGCCAGCAGTGAGAGGCAGCCCCAGCATTTT. The gene calls are TRBV6-1 and TRBJ1-5, with D uncertain. V gave up 3 bases and J gave up 7 bases, with 4 bases separating them. Germline CDR1 reads MNHNS; CDR2 reads SASEGT. The CDR3 contains 11 residues.

V and J are TRBV7-2 and TRBJ1-2; no definite D call. The CDR3 runs to 14 residues. Trimming shortened V by 2 bases and J by 0 bases, and 7 bases separated the two germline ends. The V gene's germline CDR1 is SGHTA and CDR2 FQGNSA. The CDR3 protein is CASSLNPANYGYTF. CDR3 in DNA: TGTGCCAGCAGCTTAAATCCGGCTAACTATGGCTACACCTTC.

This sequence joins TRBV3-1 (or the pseudogene TRBV3-2) and TRBJ2-1; 9 nucleotides line up with TRBD2. CDR1 and CDR2 (germline): LGHDT, YNNKEL (reference sequence). Trimming took 1 base from V and 3 from J; bases not matched to a gene: 16. The CDR3 is 20 residues long. CDR3 DNA sequence: TGTGCCAGCAGCCAAGTGGGAGGTTCCGCCGGGACTAGCTACTACAATGAGCAGTTCTTC. Residues: CASSQVGGSAGTSYYNEQFF.

The chain combines TRBV15 with TRBJ2-7, with D hard to call. Germline V CDR1 and CDR2: LNHNV, YYDKDF (reference sequence). There are 12 residues in the CDR3. V dropped 5 bases and J dropped 3 bases, with 8 bases sitting between them. CDR3 nucleotide sequence: TGTGCCACCAGCGACTTCGGCTACGAGCAGTACTTC. Its translation is CATSDFGYEQYF.

This chain connects TRBV2 to TRBJ1-1, with D perhaps matching TRBD1 (5 bases). Germline V gene sequence: CDR1 SNHLY, CDR2 FYNNEI. Trimming removed 2 bases at V and 11 bases at J, with 15 bases between. This CDR3 spans 13 amino acids. For the CDR3, the DNA is TGTGCCAGCAGTGAAATACGGCAGGGTCGGGCTTTCTTT. This sequence encodes CASSEIRQGRAFF.